This TCR beta chain originates from a study of Ad26.COV2.S vaccination and SARS-CoV-2 variants (dated by TCRdb to about 2021). With regard to the full study: Vaccine-arm donors were drawn from COV1001, a multicentre, randomized, double-blind, placebo-controlled phase I-IIa trial of Ad26.COV2.S in healthy adults. Ad26.COV2.S was administered intramuscularly at 5 x 10^10 or 1 x 10^11 viral particles, either as a single shot or as two shots given 56 days apart. Sequencing of the TCRbeta repertoire served to evaluate the specificity and breadth of SARS-CoV-2-reactive T cell receptors following Ad26.COV2.S vaccination. The TCR-sequenced set comprised about 32 samples: some 20 Ad26.COV2.S vaccine recipients, 5 placebo recipients and 8 SARS-CoV-2 convalescent individuals. Trial participants were randomized into five groups of five, in which low-dose or high-dose Ad26.COV2.S was given once or twice, or placebo was given on both occasions. Investigators did not know the trial group allocation while performing experiments and assessing outcomes.

The treatment or condition tag for this specimen amounts to: over 15 received Ad26.COV2.S at low or high dose, single or two shots; 5 received placebo; per-sample allocation not given. Repertoires of vaccine and placebo recipients were sequenced from samples taken on day 63 after the first injection. Cohort 1b enrolled 25 to 30 adults aged 18-55 years at a single site in Boston, USA, between 29 July and 7 August 2020. As a vaccine, Ad26.COV2.S was a replication-incompetent adenovirus type 26 vector that expressed a prefusion-stabilized SARS-CoV-2 spike protein derived from the original Wuhan strain. What the research found in general, with its limitations: The study was not powered to compare responses between vaccine doses or regimens. Ad26.COV2.S recipients had higher spike-specific TCR breadth than placebo recipients (P = 0.0014). After vaccination, substantial breadth of spike-specific CD8+ and CD4+ T cell responses was reported. Vaccine and placebo recipients had similar non-spike TCR breadth, a finding consistent with the vaccine containing only spike. According to the authors, total T cell responses may have been underestimated by the TCR breadth and depth analyses.

TCRbeta CDR3 regions were sequenced with the immunoSEQ Assay. After extraction, genomic DNA underwent amplification by bias-controlled multiplex PCR, followed by high-throughput sequencing. In the source study's methods: To quantify the absolute abundance of every unique TCRbeta CDR3 region, sequences were collapsed and filtered. T cell fraction was estimated by normalizing TCRbeta template counts to usable DNA, with usable DNA measured through amplification of reference genes found in all nucleated cells. Repertoire TCRs were annotated as SARS-CoV-2-specific by exact matching of V gene, CDR3 amino acid sequence and J gene to a known reactive TCR set. The reference SARS-CoV-2 TCR set came from MIRA and was filtered for enrichment in COVID-19-positive ImmuneCODE repertoires, removing public or cross-reactive TCRs. Using the MIRA antigens, annotated TCRs were further analysed by specific ORF or by position within an ORF. Breadth was defined as annotated unique rearrangements over total unique productive rearrangements; depth was the summed frequency of those rearrangements. Two-sided Wilcoxon rank-sum tests were applied when comparing TCR breadth between groups. TCRdb stores this immuneACCESS table with in-frame sequences only. Part of the clones is absent; in the studies checked, under half of the shortfall reflects unresolved V genes, and no reason is known for the rest. The DNA was the basis for D and trimming; V, J and clone size are from that table. This sample gives about 440,000 clones in total; around 91% of them show up just once. Roughly 4.3% of the sample comes from the top ten.

CDR1 and CDR2 were assigned from the germline V gene as SGHRS and YFSETQ. V lost 0 bases and J lost 2 bases, and the count of bases not matched to a germline gene is 9. From the cysteine through the phenylalanine, the CDR3 covers 18 amino acids. Of all the DNA, just the CDR3 is kept, 54 bases in frame from base 1. In regard to this clone: This receptor's antigen is unknown. Base-call qualities are not available, and no considerably larger clone is one nucleotide away.

The chain employs TRBV5-1 and TRBJ2-7; 12 bases in the junction line up with TRBD2. The source was peripheral blood, collected in a trial of Ad26.COV2.S vaccine versus placebo. This sequence was found in a person aged 18 to 59 who received the Ad26.COV2.S COVID-19 vaccine or a placebo. The bases are TGCGCCAGCAGCTTGGTGCCTAGCGGGAGGGGGTTCCCCTACGAGCAGTACTTC. It translates as CASSLVPSGRGFPYEQYF.